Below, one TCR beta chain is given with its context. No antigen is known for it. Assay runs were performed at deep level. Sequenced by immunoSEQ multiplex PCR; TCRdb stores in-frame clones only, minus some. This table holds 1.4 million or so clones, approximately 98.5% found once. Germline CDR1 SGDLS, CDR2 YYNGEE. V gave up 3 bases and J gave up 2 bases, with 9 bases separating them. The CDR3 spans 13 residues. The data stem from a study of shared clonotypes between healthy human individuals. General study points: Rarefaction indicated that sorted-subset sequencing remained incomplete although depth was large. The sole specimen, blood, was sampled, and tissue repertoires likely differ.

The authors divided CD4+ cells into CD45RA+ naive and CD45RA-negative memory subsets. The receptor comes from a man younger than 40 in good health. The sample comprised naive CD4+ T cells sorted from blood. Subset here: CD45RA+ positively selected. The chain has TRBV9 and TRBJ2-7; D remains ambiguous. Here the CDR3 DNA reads TGTGCCAGCAGCGCCGGGTTTACCTACGAGCAGTACTTC. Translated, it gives CASSAGFTYEQYF.